Reported below is one T cell receptor beta chain. This record belongs to a study of blood T cell repertoires in COVID-19. Study context: T cells, B-cell-depleted T cells, or PBMCs provided the cDNA or gDNA that served as material.

Per the authors' pipeline: Amplification of reference gene primers was used by the study to estimate nucleated cell counts. Libraries were prepared by immunoSEQ multiplex PCR; TCRdb keeps only in-frame clonotypes and omits some of them. V and J calls and clone size are those listed in that table; D and trimming were worked out from the DNA. The sample has 75,000 to 85,000 clones, approximately 84% seen once. The CDR3 runs 13 residues. Trimming pared 6 bases from V and 0 bases from J, leaving 8 bases between. CDR1 and CDR2 from the germline V gene are SEHNR and FQNEAQ (reference sequence). Patients of the Seattle cohort, enrolled during active infection, were followed longitudinally.

The origin of this receptor is a man between 60 and 70 years old with COVID-19, enrolled during active disease. The J gene is TRBJ1-1, the V gene TRBV7-9, with D unresolved. Sequenced: peripheral blood. DNA of the CDR3: TGTGCCAGCAGGTTAACTATGAACACTGAAGCTTTCTTT. Translation: CASRLTMNTEAFF.